This T cell receptor (beta chain) was sequenced during a study of T cells in Graves' hyperthyroidism and ophthalmopathy. As for the study in general: Peripheral blood specimens were obtained at initial diagnosis, prior to any treatment.

Germline assignment: CDR1 MDHEN and CDR2 SYDVKM. CDR3 length: 11 amino acids. The diagnostic basis comprised clinical symptoms, serum thyroxine and TRAb, thyroid ultrasound and orbital computed tomography. Extraction of PBMCs used 10 ml of fresh peripheral blood. RNA transcripts were the template for amplifying TCR beta CDR3 regions. First-round RT-PCR targeting the TCR CDR3 was performed with the HTBI primer set. TCRdb called the multiplex PCR reads again in MiXCR, with one record for every CDR3 protein. The sample includes around 110,000 distinct CDR3 sequences, approximately 15% of them seen just once. The study's findings and limits: Most thyroid clonotypes with frequency above 0.001 were detected in blood.

This clonotype has more than one count but fewer than ten. The antigen remains unidentified. A much more abundant neighbour one base away suggests this may be a read error. This sequence was found in a woman aged 45-65 years with Graves' hyperthyroidism. The chain is built from TRBV28 and TRBJ2-1; D gene uncertain. The sample was blood. In DNA, the CDR3 is TGTGCCAGCAGTTCAAGATTTGAGCAATGCTTC. This translates into CASSSRFEQCF.